The 29 T cell receptor beta chains reported below all come from one sample, sequenced in a study of shared clonotypes between healthy human individuals. Naive-designated CD8 cells lacked CD45RO, were positively enriched for CCR7, and omitted terminally differentiated effector memory CD45RA+ cells. Using immunoSEQ multiplex PCR, the repertoire was profiled, and TCRdb retains in-frame clones only, with some absent. Of around 2.1 million clones in the sample, roughly 91% are singletons; the top ten hold 1.7%. Sequencing was done on a sample of naive CD8+ T cells from PBMCs. Every receptor here comes from a man aged 18 to 35 in good health. Some clones in this sample may be carry-over from other donors' samples.

The rearrangement uses TRBV15 and TRBJ1-5; maybe TRBD1 (5 bases). CDR1 is LNHNV and CDR2 is YYDKDF in the germline V gene (reference sequence). The CDR3 runs to 15 residues. V was clipped by 1 base and J by 0 bases, with 7 bases between them. DNA of the CDR3: TGTGCCACCAGCAGAGGGGGGAGTAGCAATCAGCCCCAGCATTTT. It yields the protein CATSRGGSSNQPQHF.

The CDR3 DNA sequence: TGCGCCAGCAGCCAAGATCGGGGCTTTATAACCTCCTACAATGAGCAGTTCTTC. Its translation: CASSQDRGFITSYNEQFF. The chain is built from TRBV4-3 and TRBJ2-1; D tentatively reads TRBD1 or TRBD2 (5 bases each). Looked up from germline, CDR1 is LGHNA and CDR2 is YSLEER. With 0 bases removed from V and 0 bases from J, the gap between germline ends came to 15 bases. CDR3 length: 18 amino acids.

This clone was seen only once. The chain carries TRBV14 and TRBJ2-7; perhaps TRBD1 as D (5 bases). Trimming shortened V by 0 bases and J by 9 bases, and 12 bases separated the two germline ends. The germline CDR1 and CDR2 sequences are SGHDN and FVKESK. The CDR3 length is 13 residues. CDR3 protein: CASSQEAGAWQYF. DNA of the CDR3: TGTGCCAGCAGCCAAGAAGCTGGGGCTTGGCAGTACTTC.

The rearrangement links TRBV14 to TRBJ2-7, with D tentatively TRBD2 (6 bases). Trimming took off 4 bases at V and 7 bases at J, with 14 bases between the two ends. The germline V gene encodes CDR1 SGHDN and CDR2 FVKESK. The CDR3 runs 13 residues. CDR3 nucleotide sequence: TGTGCCAGCAGCCCGACTAGAGGAGAAGAGCAGTACTTC. Its protein is CASSPTRGEEQYF.

CDR3 bases: TGTGCCAGCAGTCAAGGGGCGGGGTTTCCTCACGAGCAGTACTTC. Protein product: CASSQGAGFPHEQYF. V gene TRBV6-5 combines with J gene TRBJ2-7; D is perhaps TRBD2 (6 bases). Germline V gene sequence: CDR1 MNHEY, CDR2 SVGAGI. V shed 5 bases and J shed 5 bases, with 19 bases lying between them. This CDR3 comprises 15 residues.

The J gene is TRBJ2-5, the V gene TRBV9, with D possibly TRBD1 on 6 matching bases. The ends were cut back, 2 bases at V and 5 bases at J, with 16 bases in the middle. Germline CDR1 is SGDLS and CDR2 is YYNGEE. CDR3 length: 15 amino acids. This CDR3 is CASSVSSGHGETQYF. DNA of the CDR3: TGTGCCAGCAGCGTTAGCTCGGGACACGGGGAGACCCAGTACTTC.

The chain carries TRBV6-6 and TRBJ2-7; D is unresolved. This CDR3 is built from 16 residues. Per the germline V gene, CDR1 is MNHNY and CDR2 is SVGAGI (reference sequence). V dropped 0 bases and J dropped 0 bases, with 12 bases sitting between them. The CDR3: CASSYSNWTDSYEQYF. Here the CDR3 DNA reads TGTGCCAGCAGTTACTCGAATTGGACGGACTCCTACGAGCAGTACTTC.

This clone was seen once. V and J are TRBV28 and TRBJ2-7; D perhaps matches TRBD1 (5 bases). The germline V and J ends were trimmed by 6 bases and 0 bases, with 6 bases remaining between them. Germline CDR1 and CDR2: MDHEN and SYDVKM. This CDR3 has 12 amino acids. CDR3 sequence (DNA): TGTGCCAGCAGCAGGGTCTCCTACGAGCAGTACTTC. Translating gives CASSRVSYEQYF.

V and J are TRBV28 and TRBJ2-1; TRBD2 aligns across 14 bases. Trimming took 3 bases from V and 8 from J; bases not matched to a gene: 3. The CDR3 consists of 15 residues. Germline V CDR1 and CDR2: MDHEN, SYDVKM. CDR3 loop: CASSLEGLAGDEQFF. DNA for the CDR3: TGTGCCAGCAGTTTGGAGGGACTAGCGGGAGATGAGCAGTTCTTC.

The CDR3 loop is CASRGTGWEENEKLFF. DNA of the CDR3: TGCGCCAGCAGAGGGACAGGGTGGGAGGAAAATGAAAAACTGTTTTTT. The gene calls are TRBV5-1 and TRBJ1-4; 9 positions agree with TRBD1. This CDR3 has 16 amino acids. Germline-derived CDR1 and CDR2 are SGHRS and YFSETQ. V gave up 5 bases and J gave up 5 bases; unmatched junction bases: 10.

The chain joins TRBV27 to TRBJ2-7; D is uncertain. V was cut by 2 bases and J by 2 bases, with 16 bases left in between. CDR1 is MNHEY and CDR2 is SMNVEV in the germline V gene (reference sequence). The CDR3 sequence is 16 residues long. CDR3 DNA sequence: TGTGCCAGCAGTTTAGACATGGCGGCGACGACCTACGAGCAGTACTTC. It is translated as CASSLDMAATTYEQYF.

With respect to this clone: In the same sample, other DNA sequences code for this CDR3. The J gene is TRBJ2-7, the V gene TRBV5-6; TRBD2 might be the D (5 bases). The CDR3 length is 13 residues. CDR1 and CDR2 from the germline V gene are SGHDT and YYEEEE. Trimming took off 4 bases at V and 2 bases at J, with 10 bases between the two ends. CDR3 bases: TGTGCCAGCAGCCCCGCCGGGGCCTACGAGCAGTACTTC. It specifies CASSPAGAYEQYF. Supplemented by reference TRBV5-6 and TRBJ2-7, the full variable domain reads DAGVTQSPTHLIKTRGQQVTLRCSPKSGHDTVSWYQQALGQGPQFIFQYYEEEERQRGNFPDRFSGHQFPNYSSELNVNALLLGDSALYLCASSPAGAYEQYFGPGTRLTVT.

This rearrangement joins TRBV19 to TRBJ1-1; 8 bases are a match to TRBD1. CDR3 length: 14 residues. Germline V gene data show CDR1 as LNHDA and CDR2 as SQIVND (reference sequence). V trimming: 6 bases; J trimming: 2 bases; junction bases outside the gene matches: 5. Here the CDR3 reads CASRPTGGNTEAFF. The DNA for the CDR3 is TGTGCCAGTAGGCCAACAGGGGGTAACACTGAAGCTTTCTTT. Complete variable domain (other parts from reference TRBV19 and TRBJ1-1): DGGITQSPKYLFRKEGQNVTLSCEQNLNHDAMYWYRQDPGQGLRLIYYSQIVNDFQKGDIAEGYSVSREKKESFPLTVTSAQKNPTAFYLCASRPTGGNTEAFFGQGTRLTVV.

The table lists this clone with a few counts. The gene calls are TRBV7-6 and TRBJ2-5; TRBD1 agrees at 11 bases. The V gene end was trimmed by 1 base and the J gene end by 9 bases; junction bases not matched to a gene: 10. This CDR3 comprises 16 residues. Looked up from germline, CDR1 is SGHVS and CDR2 is FNYEAQ. CDR3 in amino acids: CASSLGSGQGVWAQYF. The CDR3 coding sequence is TGTGCCAGCAGCTTAGGCTCGGGACAGGGGGTCTGGGCCCAGTACTTC. The full variable domain, in which reference TRBV7-6 and TRBJ2-5 provide the parts outside the CDR3, is GAGVSQSPRYKVTKRGQDVALRCDPISGHVSLYWYRQALGQGPEFLTYFNYEAQQDKSGLPNDRFSAERPEGSISTLTIQRTEQRDSAMYRCASSLGSGQGVWAQYFGPGTRLLVL.

V and J are TRBV7-8 and TRBJ2-1; a possible D gene is TRBD2 (5 bases). This CDR3 comprises 14 residues. Germline V CDR1 and CDR2: SGHVS, FQNEAQ. Trimming pared 5 bases from V and 4 bases from J, leaving 12 bases between. DNA of the CDR3: TGTGCCAGCAGCAACCGGGGTCCTTACAATGAGCAGTTCTTC. Translated: CASSNRGPYNEQFF.

The chain couples TRBV5-6 to TRBJ2-5, with 14 nucleotides matching TRBD2. Germline values: CDR1 SGHDT, CDR2 YYEEEE. V lost 6 bases to trimming and J lost 4 bases; unmatched junction nucleotides: 11. CDR3 length equals 17 residues. Here the CDR3 reads CASTSGTSGRSPETQYF. CDR3 nucleotide sequence: TGTGCCAGCACCTCCGGGACTAGCGGGAGATCGCCAGAGACCCAGTACTTC.

The chain links TRBV2 to TRBJ2-2, with TRBD2 identical over 16 bases. The CDR3 consists of 21 residues. Germline-derived CDR1 and CDR2 are SNHLY and FYNNEI. V gave up 7 bases and J gave up 0 bases; unmatched junction bases: 14. The CDR3, as DNA: TGTGCCAGCAACTCTATACCCGGGACTAGCGGGAGGGAAACGAACACCGGGGAGCTGTTTTTT. Translation gives CASNSIPGTSGRETNTGELFF.

Regarding this clone: In the same sample, other DNA sequences code for this CDR3. The V call is TRBV27, the J call TRBJ1-5, with D maybe TRBD1 (6 bases). V dropped 2 bases and J dropped 0 bases, with 8 bases sitting between them. Germline CDR1 MNHEY, CDR2 SMNVEV (reference sequence). The CDR3 is 15 amino acids. In nucleotides, the CDR3 is TGTGCCAGCAGTTTAACAGGGACTAGCAATCAGCCCCAGCATTTT. This codes for CASSLTGTSNQPQHF.

About this clone: Other DNA sequences in this sample translate to the same CDR3. This chain joins TRBV2 and TRBJ2-7; D call uncertain. The CDR3 is 14 residues long. Germline V lookup: CDR1 SNHLY, CDR2 FYNNEI. V dropped 1 base and J dropped 0 bases, with 7 bases sitting between them. CDR3 region: CASSEGRSSYEQYF. The CDR3 nucleotides are TGTGCCAGCAGTGAAGGCCGATCCTCCTACGAGCAGTACTTC.

The chain carries TRBV23-1 and TRBJ2-2; D not certain. TRBV23-1 carries the ORF label, with uncertain function. V was clipped by 3 bases and J by 0 bases, with 11 bases between them. This CDR3 is 16 amino acids long. CDR3 loop: CASSHVDGSNTGELFF. CDR3 bases: TGCGCCAGCAGTCACGTCGATGGGTCGAACACCGGGGAGCTGTTTTTT.

The rearrangement links TRBV9 to TRBJ2-3; D possibly corresponds to TRBD1 (6 bases). The V gene's germline CDR1 is SGDLS and CDR2 YYNGEE. This CDR3 contains 16 residues. Trimming took off 0 bases at V and 2 bases at J, with 13 bases between the two ends. The DNA of the CDR3 is TGTGCCAGCAGCGTAGAACAGGGTTTCTCCACAGATACGCAGTATTTT. Amino acid sequence: CASSVEQGFSTDTQYF.

On this clone: The junction departs from germline at one end; a sequencing error may be responsible. Other DNA sequences in the sample encode the same CDR3. CDR3 nucleotides: TGTGCCAGCAGTTTAGCGGGAGGCGAGCAGTTCTTC. It encodes CASSLAGGEQFF. The chain recombines TRBV7-9 with TRBJ2-1, with 10 nucleotides matching TRBD2. Looked up from germline, CDR1 is SEHNR and CDR2 is FQNEAQ (reference sequence). This CDR3 is built from 12 residues.

J is TRBJ2-3 and V is TRBV6-5; D possibly corresponds to TRBD1 (6 bases). CDR3 length: 15 residues. V shed 0 bases and J shed 3 bases, with 10 bases lying between them. Per germline, CDR1 MNHEY and CDR2 SVGAGI. The CDR3 loop is CASSYSRQGTDTQYF. The CDR3 DNA follows: TGTGCCAGCAGTTACTCGAGGCAGGGGACAGATACGCAGTATTTT.

This rearrangement joins TRBV28 to TRBJ1-2; D is ambiguous. CDR1 and CDR2 (germline): MDHEN, SYDVKM. Deletions cut 1 base from V and 4 bases from J, with 7 bases between. The CDR3 consists of 13 residues. The DNA of the CDR3 is TGTGCCAGCAGTTTATACTCATCCTATGGCTACACCTTC. This translates into CASSLYSSYGYTF.

V gene TRBV5-6 combines with J gene TRBJ2-1; D is possibly TRBD2 (5 bases). This CDR3 region has 15 residues. With 2 bases removed from V and 6 bases from J, the gap between germline ends came to 15 bases. Per germline, CDR1 SGHDT and CDR2 YYEEEE. The DNA of the CDR3 is TGTGCCAGCAGCTTCCCATCGGCAGGAGGCAATGAGCAGTTCTTC. Translated: CASSFPSAGGNEQFF. The full variable domain, with the rest looked up from reference TRBV5-6 and TRBJ2-1, is DAGVTQSPTHLIKTRGQQVTLRCSPKSGHDTVSWYQQALGQGPQFIFQYYEEEERQRGNFPDRFSGHQFPNYSSELNVNALLLGDSALYLCASSFPSAGGNEQFFGPGTRLTVL.

Comment on this clone: The sample contains more than one DNA sequence encoding this CDR3. This sequence joins TRBV9 and TRBJ2-7; possibly TRBD1 for D (5 bases). V was shortened by 0 bases and J by 2 bases, with 9 bases between the two germline ends. The CDR3 loop spans 14 amino acids. Germline V lookup: CDR1 SGDLS, CDR2 YYNGEE. The CDR3 is CASSVGAGTYEQYF. CDR3 coding DNA: TGTGCCAGCAGCGTAGGCGCAGGGACCTACGAGCAGTACTTC.

This clone was observed a single time. The chain couples TRBV28 to TRBJ1-5; 7 positions agree with TRBD1. Germline trimming cut 5 bases from V and 1 base from J; bases unmatched to any gene: 2. Germline-derived CDR1 and CDR2 are MDHEN and SYDVKM. The CDR3 runs 14 residues. The CDR3 DNA reads as TGTGCCAGCAGTCCGACAGGGAGCAATCAGCCCCAGCATTTT. Amino acid sequence: CASSPTGSNQPQHF.

As regards this clone: At the DNA level, this CDR3 is encoded by other sequences in the same sample as well. Here the CDR3 DNA reads TGTGCCACCAGCAGGACAGGGGCCGAGCAGTACTTC. As protein: CATSRTGAEQYF. The chain carries TRBV15 and TRBJ2-7; the match to TRBD1 covers 8 bases. Losses at the gene ends were 3 bases for V and 6 bases for J; bases not matched to a gene: 1. The CDR3 has 12 residues. Germline V lookup: CDR1 LNHNV, CDR2 YYDKDF (reference sequence).

The chain carries TRBV4-3 and TRBJ2-7, with TRBD2 as a possible D gene (6 bases). The germline V gene encodes CDR1 LGHNA and CDR2 YSLEER. The V gene lost 0 bases and the J gene lost 3 bases, with 9 bases spanning the gap. This CDR3 contains 14 residues. The CDR3 region is CASSQDWRDYEQYF. CDR3 nucleotide sequence: TGCGCCAGCAGCCAAGACTGGCGGGACTACGAGCAGTACTTC.